This T cell receptor (beta chain) was obtained from a study of T cell repertoires in aging, cancer and after chemotherapy. Peripheral blood genomic DNA, not sorted cells or RNA, was the template. The CDR3 has 14 residues. Trimming took 6 bases from V and 4 from J, leaving 15 bases between them. Germline V lookup: CDR1 KGHSH, CDR2 LQKENI. This clonotype showed up just a few times. TRB rearrangements spanning V, D and J were amplified using mixed TRB-A/B primers. One entry per CDR3 protein, called by TCRdb with MiXCR from the multiplex PCR reads. Of several thousand distinct CDR3 sequences listed, around 59% are singletons.

The receptor's source is a human donor with a solid tumor. Sequencing input: blood. The chain recombines TRBV18 with TRBJ1-1; a weak D match, TRBD1 (5 bases). As DNA, the CDR3 is TGTGCCAGCTCTCGCGCCGGGAGGGGCACTGAAGCTTTCTTT. It specifies CASSRAGRGTEAFF. Complete variable domain (other parts from reference TRBV18 and TRBJ1-1): NAGVMQNPRHLVRRRGQEARLRCSPMKGHSHVYWYRQLPEEGLKFMVYLQKENIIDESGMPKERFSAEFPKEGPSILRIQQVVRGDSAAYFCASSRAGRGTEAFFGQGTRLTVV.